A selection of T cell receptor beta chains follows, all from one sample in a study of blood T cells in healthy people across ages. In TCRdb, the 5' RACE reads were re-called with MiXCR into one record per CDR3 protein. This table holds about 580,000 distinct CDR3 sequences, under 55% found once. Sequenced input: blood. The source of these receptors is an elderly man in good health. Each CDR3 is given with its conserved first and last residue. D genes are given only for firm matches. Only part of the rows carry a size: once, few, many, or a class if the clone is expanded.

abundance	v_gene	d_gene	j_gene	CDR3nt	CDR3aa
-	TRBV7-9	TRBD2	TRBJ2-5	TGTGCCAGCAGCTCTGGACTAGCCCCGGAGACCCAGTACTTC	CASSSGLAPETQYF
few	TRBV20-1	-	TRBJ2-1	TGCAGTGCTAGAGCACCGTTTGAGCAGTTCTTC	CSARAPFEQFF
many	TRBV3-1	-	TRBJ2-1	TGTGCCAGCAGCCAAGGCGGGACCCCGGGGGAAGTAGGGCAGTTCTTC	CASSQGGTPGEVGQFF
-	TRBV5-1	-	TRBJ1-2	TGCGCCAGCAGCTTGTCAGGTGGCTATGGCTACACCTTC	CASSLSGGYGYTF
many	TRBV6-6	TRBD2	TRBJ2-1	TGTGCCAGCAGTAAGACTAGCGGGAGGGCCGATGAGCAGTTCTTC	CASSKTSGRADEQFF
few	TRBV15	TRBD2	TRBJ2-3	TGTGCCACCAGCAGGGCCAGCGGGGGGCGCACAGATACGCAGTATTTT	CATSRASGGRTDTQYF
-	TRBV4-1	-	TRBJ2-5	TGCGCCAGCAGCCACCCGGGTGACAGTACTTTC	CASSHPGDSTF
-	TRBV7-3	-	TRBJ2-7	TGTGCTAGCAGCTTAACCGCGGTGGGCAGGGCTTCCTACGAGCAGTACTTC	CASSLTAVGRASYEQYF
-	TRBV7-3	-	TRBJ2-3	TGTGCCAGCAGCTTAACCGGAGCGTCTAGCACAGATACGCAGTATTTT	CASSLTGASSTDTQYF
few	TRBV4-2	-	TRBJ1-2	TGTGCCAGCAGCCCCGTTGCGGACTATGGCTACACCTTC	CASSPVADYGYTF
-	TRBV10-3	-	TRBJ2-6	TGTGCCATCAGTGTCGGGACGGAAAGCTCTGGGGCCAACGTCCTGACTTTC	CAISVGTESSGANVLTF
few	TRBV20-1	-	TRBJ1-6	TGCAGTGCCGCGGGGGACATAAGTTTCTCACCCCTCCACTTT	CSAAGDISFSPLHF
few	TRBV4-2	TRBD1	TRBJ2-3	TGTGCCAGCAGCCAAGAGGGACAGGGTTCAGATACGCAGTATTTT	CASSQEGQGSDTQYF
many	TRBV9	-	TRBJ2-1	TGTGCCAGCAGCGTATGGGGGGATTCGGACAATGAGCAGTTCTTC	CASSVWGDSDNEQFF
many	TRBV12-3/TRBV12-4	-	TRBJ2-5	TGTGCCAGCAGCTTTGGGACTCAAGAGACCCAGTACTTC	CASSFGTQETQYF
-	TRBV20-1	TRBD2	TRBJ2-5	TGCAGTGCTAGAGATAGCGGGACTAGCGGGACTTCGGAGGCCCAGTACTTC	CSARDSGTSGTSEAQYF
few	TRBV7-9	TRBD2	TRBJ2-1	TGTGCCAGCAACAGACTAGCGGCTTACAATGAGCAGTTCTTC	CASNRLAAYNEQFF
few	TRBV20-1	TRBD1	TRBJ2-5	TGCAGTGCTTCACGACAGGGCCAAGAGACCCAGTACTTC	CSASRQGQETQYF
few	TRBV25-1	-	TRBJ1-1	TGTGCCAGCAGTGATCCTCCAGGGGCAGCTTTCTTT	CASSDPPGAAFF
once	TRBV7-2	-	TRBJ2-3	TGTGCCAGCAGCTTAAGACGATCAGGGGGGGTGGATACAGATACGCAGTATTTT	CASSLRRSGGVDTDTQYF
-	TRBV12-3/TRBV12-4	-	TRBJ2-6	TGTGCCAGCAGTTTCAAAACCGCGACAGGCGGTGGCCTCTCTGGGGCCAACGTCCTGACTTTC	CASSFKTATGGGLSGANVLTF
-	TRBV29-1	-	TRBJ2-1	TGCAGCGGGGGACCTCCGGCTGGGACGAGCTCCTACAATGAGCAGTTCTTC	CSGGPPAGTSSYNEQFF
-	TRBV27	TRBD1	TRBJ1-2	TGTGCCAGCATCCGGGACAGGGGGGCGACCCCTTATGGCTACACCTTC	CASIRDRGATPYGYTF
-	TRBV7-2	TRBD2	TRBJ2-1	TGTGCCAGCAGCTCAATAGCGGGGCTCTCCTACAATGAGCAGTTCTTC	CASSSIAGLSYNEQFF
-	TRBV7-9	TRBD1	TRBJ2-6	TGTGCCAGCAGGATTGGGACAGGGTATGGGCCGAGCTCTGGGGCCAACGTCCTGACTTTC	CASRIGTGYGPSSGANVLTF
-	TRBV7-2	TRBD1	TRBJ2-2	TGTGCCAGCAGCTTTAACAGGGGCACCGGGGAGCTGTTTTTT	CASSFNRGTGELFF
-	TRBV3-1	-	TRBJ2-7	TGTGCCAGCAGCCACTCGAGCTCCTACGAGCAGTACTTC	CASSHSSSYEQYF
few	TRBV15	-	TRBJ2-1	TGTGCCACCAGCAGAGGACCCGGGACCCCGTCCGACGAGCAGTTCTTC	CATSRGPGTPSDEQFF
-	TRBV27	TRBD2	TRBJ2-1	TGTGCCAGCTGCCCAAGGTCCGGGAGGGACAATGAGCAGTTCTTC	CASCPRSGRDNEQFF
-	TRBV30	-	TRBJ2-5	TGTGCCTGGAGGAGGGACTACCAAGAGACCCAGTACTTC	CAWRRDYQETQYF
-	TRBV7-9	TRBD2	TRBJ2-5	TGTGCCAGCAGCGTCCTAGCGGGAGGGATCGGCGGGACCCAGTACTTC	CASSVLAGGIGGTQYF
-	TRBV7-8	-	TRBJ2-2	TGTGCCAGCAGCTTACAGGGTCGGGGAACCACCGGGGAGCTGTTTTTT	CASSLQGRGTTGELFF
-	TRBV11-2	-	TRBJ2-5	TGTGCCAGCAGCTTAGGTTTAGGTGGGGTGGAGACCCAGTACTTC	CASSLGLGGVETQYF
-	TRBV5-1	TRBD2	TRBJ2-7	TGCGCCAGCAGCTCCGGACTAGCGGCCTCCTACGAGCAGTACTTC	CASSSGLAASYEQYF
-	TRBV19	-	TRBJ1-4	TGTGCCAGTAGTGAAAGACAGCGAGAAGATGAAAAACTGTTTTTT	CASSERQREDEKLFF
-	TRBV20-1	TRBD1	TRBJ2-7	TGCAGTGCTCCGCGGACAGGGTCCTACGAGCAGTACTTC	CSAPRTGSYEQYF